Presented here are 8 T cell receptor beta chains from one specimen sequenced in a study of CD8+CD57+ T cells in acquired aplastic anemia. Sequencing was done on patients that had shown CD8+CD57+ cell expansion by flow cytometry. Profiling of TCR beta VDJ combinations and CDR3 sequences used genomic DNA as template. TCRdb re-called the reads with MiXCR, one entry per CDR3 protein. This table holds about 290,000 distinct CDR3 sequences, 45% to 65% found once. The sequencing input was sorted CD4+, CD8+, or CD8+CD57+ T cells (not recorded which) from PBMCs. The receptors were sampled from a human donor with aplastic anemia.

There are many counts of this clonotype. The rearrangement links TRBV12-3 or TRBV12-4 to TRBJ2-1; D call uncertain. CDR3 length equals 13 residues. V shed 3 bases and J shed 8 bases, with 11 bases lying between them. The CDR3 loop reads CASSFLKHHEQFF. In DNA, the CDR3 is TGTGCCAGCAGTTTTTTAAAACACCATGAGCAGTTCTTC.

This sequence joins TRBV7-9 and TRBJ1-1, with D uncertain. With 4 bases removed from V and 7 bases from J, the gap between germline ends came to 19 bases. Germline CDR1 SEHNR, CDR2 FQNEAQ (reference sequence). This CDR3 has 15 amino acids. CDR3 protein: CASSSPLKSELEAFF. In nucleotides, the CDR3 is TGTGCCAGCAGCTCCCCTTTAAAGAGTGAGCTTGAAGCTTTCTTT. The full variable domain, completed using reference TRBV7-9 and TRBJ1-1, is DTGVSQNPRHKITKRGQNVTFRCDPISEHNRLYWYRQTLGQGPEFLTYFQNEAQLEKSRLLSDRFSAERPKGSFSTLEIQRTEQGDSAMYLCASSSPLKSELEAFFGQGTRLTVV.

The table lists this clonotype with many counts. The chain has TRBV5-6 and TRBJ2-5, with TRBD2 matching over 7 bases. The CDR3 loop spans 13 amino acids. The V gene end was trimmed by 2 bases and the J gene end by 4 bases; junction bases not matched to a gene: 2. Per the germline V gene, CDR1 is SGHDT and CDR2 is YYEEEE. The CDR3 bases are TGTGCCAGCAGCTTTGAGCGGGGAGAGACCCAGTACTTC. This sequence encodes CASSFERGETQYF.

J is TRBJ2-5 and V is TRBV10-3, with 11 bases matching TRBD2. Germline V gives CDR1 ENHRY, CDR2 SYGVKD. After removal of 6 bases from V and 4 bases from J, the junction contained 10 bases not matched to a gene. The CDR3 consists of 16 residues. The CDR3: CAIRRDSGGARETQYF. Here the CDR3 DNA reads TGTGCCATCAGAAGAGATAGCGGGGGGGCAAGAGAGACCCAGTACTTC.

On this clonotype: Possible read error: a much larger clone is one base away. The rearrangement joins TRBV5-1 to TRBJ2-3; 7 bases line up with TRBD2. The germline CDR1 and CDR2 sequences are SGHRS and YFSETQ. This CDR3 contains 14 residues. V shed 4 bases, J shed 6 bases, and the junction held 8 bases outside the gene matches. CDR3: CASSMSRRGDTQYF. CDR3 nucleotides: TGCGCCAGCAGCATGTCTAGGCGGGGGGATACGCAGTATTTT.

CDR3 region: CASQRTPGNEQFF. As DNA, the CDR3 is TGTGCCAGTCAGCGTACCCCGGGTAATGAGCAGTTCTTC. V and J are TRBV7-8 and TRBJ2-1; D is uncertain. CDR1 and CDR2 from the germline V gene are SGHVS and FQNEAQ. The CDR3 runs 13 residues. V lost 9 bases, J lost 7 bases, and 16 bases lay in between. Full variable domain (rest looked up from reference TRBV7-8 and TRBJ2-1): GAGVSQSPRYKVAKRGQDVALRCDPISGHVSLFWYQQALGQGPEFLTYFQNEAQLDKSGLPSDRFFAERPEGSVSTLKIQRTQQEDSAVYLCASQRTPGNEQFFGPGTRLTVL.

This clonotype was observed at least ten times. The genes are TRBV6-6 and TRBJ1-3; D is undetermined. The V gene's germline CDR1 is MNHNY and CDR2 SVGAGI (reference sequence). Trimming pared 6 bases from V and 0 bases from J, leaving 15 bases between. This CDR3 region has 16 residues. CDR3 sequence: CASRQLLEDSGNTIYF. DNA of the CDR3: TGTGCCAGCAGACAACTTTTGGAGGACTCTGGAAACACCATATATTTT.

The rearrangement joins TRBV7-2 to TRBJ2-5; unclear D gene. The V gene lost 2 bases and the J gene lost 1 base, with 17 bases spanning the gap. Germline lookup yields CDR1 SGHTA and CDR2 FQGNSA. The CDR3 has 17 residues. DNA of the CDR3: TGTGCCAGCAGCTTAAGTGTTGGGGTCTCGGTCCAAGAGACCCAGTACTTC. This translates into CASSLSVGVSVQETQYF.